This T cell receptor beta chain appears in the sequencing data of a study of T cell responses to AZD1222 COVID-19 vaccine. Overall study: Pooled together were second doses at about 4 or about 12 weeks. Points from the study as a whole: Donor demographics were predominantly white British with a female majority; clonal diversity may be underestimated. Only five to seven individuals given AZD1222 were seropositive at baseline.

Method: immunoSEQ multiplex PCR; TCRdb's copy keeps in-frame clones and lacks some. The repertoire holds about 170,000 clones, with 85% to 90% as singletons. Turning to this clone: The antigen is unknown.

Germline CDR1 is LGHNT and CDR2 is FRNRAP. Trimming took off 5 bases at V and 6 bases at J, with 16 bases between the two ends. This CDR3 comprises 14 residues. The source is an adult in good health. Specimen: peripheral blood, collected on day 0 of AZD1222 vaccination. The chain carries TRBV12-5 and TRBJ1-2; tentative D call: TRBD1 (5 bases). The CDR3 loop reads CASGAGALGDGYTF. The CDR3 region has the DNA TGTGCTAGTGGTGCCGGGGCCCTGGGTGATGGCTACACCTTC.